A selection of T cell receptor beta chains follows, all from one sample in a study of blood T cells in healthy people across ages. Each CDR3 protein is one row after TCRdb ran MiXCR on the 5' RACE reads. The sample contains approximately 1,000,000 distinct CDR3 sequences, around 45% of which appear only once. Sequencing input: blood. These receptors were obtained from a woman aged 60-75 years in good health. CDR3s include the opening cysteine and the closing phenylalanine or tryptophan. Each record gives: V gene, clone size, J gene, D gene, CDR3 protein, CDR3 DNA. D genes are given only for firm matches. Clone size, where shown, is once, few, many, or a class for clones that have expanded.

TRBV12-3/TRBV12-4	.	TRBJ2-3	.	CANSHSSNTQYF	TGTGCCAACAGCCATTCTAGCAACACGCAGTATTTT
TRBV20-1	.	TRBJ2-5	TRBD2	CSATGTSGRAYVRETQYF	TGCAGTGCTACAGGGACTAGCGGGAGGGCCTATGTTCGAGAGACCCAGTACTTC
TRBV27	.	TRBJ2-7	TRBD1	CASSLIWSRGLIYEQYF	TGTGCCAGCAGTTTAATCTGGTCCAGGGGGCTTATCTACGAGCAGTACTTC
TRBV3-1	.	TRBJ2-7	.	CASSHPRDATYEQYF	TGTGCCAGCAGCCACCCCCGGGACGCAACCTACGAGCAGTACTTC
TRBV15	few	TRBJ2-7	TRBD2	CATSGLAGGEQYF	TGTGCCACCAGCGGACTAGCGGGAGGCGAGCAGTACTTC
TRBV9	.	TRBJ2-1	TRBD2	CASSGAGGPSNEQFF	TGTGCCAGCAGCGGAGCGGGAGGGCCCAGCAATGAGCAGTTCTTC
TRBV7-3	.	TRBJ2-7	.	CASSPKLRGGMIYNEQYF	TGTGCCAGCAGCCCTAAGCTAAGGGGAGGTATGATTTACAATGAGCAGTACTTC
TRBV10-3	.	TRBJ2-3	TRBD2	CAAVGGEDTQYF	TGTGCCGCCGTGGGGGGGGAAGATACGCAGTATTTT
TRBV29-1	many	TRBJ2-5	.	CSVSAGATQYF	TGCAGCGTATCGGCCGGGGCGACCCAGTACTTC
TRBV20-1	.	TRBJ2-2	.	CSARDLRGGDTGELFF	TGCAGTGCTAGAGATCTCCGTGGCGGTGACACCGGGGAGCTGTTTTTT
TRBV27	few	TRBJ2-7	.	CASSLGADLGEQYF	TGTGCCAGCAGTTTAGGCGCCGACCTCGGCGAGCAGTACTTC
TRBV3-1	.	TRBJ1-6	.	CASSPSGQKDDSPLHF	TGTGCCAGCAGCCCAAGTGGACAGAAGGATGATTCACCCCTCCACTTT
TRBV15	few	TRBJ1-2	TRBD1	CATSSDRGLGYGYTF	TGTGCCACCAGCAGCGACAGGGGGCTCGGCTATGGCTACACCTTC
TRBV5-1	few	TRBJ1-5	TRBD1	CASSSGTGGQPQHF	TGCGCCAGCAGCTCCGGGACAGGGGGTCAGCCCCAGCATTTT
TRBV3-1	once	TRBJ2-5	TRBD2	CASNSAGVIQETQYF	TGTGCCAGCAACTCAGCGGGAGTCATCCAAGAGACCCAGTACTTC
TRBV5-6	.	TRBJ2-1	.	CASILWSGGSYNEQFF	TGTGCCAGCATCTTGTGGTCAGGGGGGTCCTACAATGAGCAGTTCTTC
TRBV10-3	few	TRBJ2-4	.	CAISAGSRGGILAKNIQYF	TGTGCCATCAGTGCAGGCTCCAGGGGAGGAATTCTAGCCAAAAACATTCAGTACTTC
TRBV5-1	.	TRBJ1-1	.	CASSLATENTEAFF	TGCGCCAGCAGCTTGGCTACAGAGAACACTGAAGCTTTCTTT
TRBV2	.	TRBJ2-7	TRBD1	CASGGDRGREQYF	TGTGCCAGCGGAGGGGACAGGGGGCGCGAGCAGTACTTC
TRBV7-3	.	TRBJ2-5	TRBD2	CANSRAGGISETQYF	TGTGCCAACAGCAGAGCGGGAGGGATTTCAGAGACCCAGTACTTC
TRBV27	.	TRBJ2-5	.	CASSFVAGSIETQYF	TGTGCCAGCAGTTTCGTGGCGGGAAGCATAGAGACCCAGTACTTC
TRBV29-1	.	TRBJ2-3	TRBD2	CSVRGGLAGNTDTQYF	TGCAGCGTCCGCGGTGGACTAGCGGGGAACACAGATACGCAGTATTTT
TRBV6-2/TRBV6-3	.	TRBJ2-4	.	CASSYRGDRGSGLAKNIQYF	TGTGCCAGCAGTTACAGGGGGGACAGAGGATCTGGGTTAGCCAAAAACATTCAGTACTTC
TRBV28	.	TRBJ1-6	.	CASRFGWGNSPLHF	TGTGCCAGCAGGTTCGGTTGGGGTAATTCACCCCTCCACTTT
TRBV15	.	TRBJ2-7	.	CATSRDLSAGRDNEQYF	TGTGCCACCAGCAGAGATCTAAGTGCAGGAAGGGACAATGAGCAGTACTTC
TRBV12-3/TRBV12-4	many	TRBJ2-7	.	CASSLSRYEQYF	TGTGCCAGCAGTTTGTCGCGGTACGAGCAGTACTTC
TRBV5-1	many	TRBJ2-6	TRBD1	CASSSTGAGANVLTF	TGTGCCAGCAGCTCAACAGGGGCTGGGGCCAACGTCCTGACTTTC
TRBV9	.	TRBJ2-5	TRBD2	CASSARLAGGAGDQETQYF	TGTGCCAGCAGCGCCCGACTAGCGGGAGGCGCCGGTGATCAAGAGACCCAGTACTTC
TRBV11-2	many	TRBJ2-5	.	CASSFEYQETQYF	TGTGCCAGCAGCTTTGAATACCAAGAGACCCAGTACTTC
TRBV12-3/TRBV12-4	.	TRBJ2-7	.	CASLRESNNEQYF	TGTGCCAGCTTACGGGAGTCCAACAATGAGCAGTACTTC
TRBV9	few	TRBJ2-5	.	CASSVGVGDEETQYF	TGTGCCAGCAGCGTAGGGGTGGGAGATGAGGAGACCCAGTACTTC
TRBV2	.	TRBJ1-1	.	CASSESGVNTEAFF	TGTGCCAGCAGTGAATCGGGAGTGAACACTGAAGCTTTCTTT
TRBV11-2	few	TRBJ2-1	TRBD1	CASSPGTGEGFF	TGTGCCAGCAGCCCGGGGACAGGCGAGGGGTTCTTC
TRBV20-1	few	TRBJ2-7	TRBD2	CSATSGTTYEQYF	TGCAGTGCTACTAGCGGGACGACCTACGAGCAGTACTTC
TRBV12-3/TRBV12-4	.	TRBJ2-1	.	CTSSIPNNEQFF	TGTACCAGCAGCATACCGAACAATGAGCAGTTCTTC